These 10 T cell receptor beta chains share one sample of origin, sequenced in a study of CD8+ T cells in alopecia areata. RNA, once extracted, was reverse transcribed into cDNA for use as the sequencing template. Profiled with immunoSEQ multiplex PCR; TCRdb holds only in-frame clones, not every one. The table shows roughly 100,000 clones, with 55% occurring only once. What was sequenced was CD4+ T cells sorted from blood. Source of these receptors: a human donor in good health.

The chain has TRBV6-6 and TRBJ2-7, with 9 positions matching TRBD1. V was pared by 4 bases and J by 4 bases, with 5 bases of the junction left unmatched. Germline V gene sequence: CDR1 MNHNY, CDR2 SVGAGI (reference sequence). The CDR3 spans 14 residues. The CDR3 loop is CASSWDRVSYEQYF. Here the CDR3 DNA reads TGTGCCAGCAGTTGGGACAGGGTTTCGTACGAGCAGTACTTC.

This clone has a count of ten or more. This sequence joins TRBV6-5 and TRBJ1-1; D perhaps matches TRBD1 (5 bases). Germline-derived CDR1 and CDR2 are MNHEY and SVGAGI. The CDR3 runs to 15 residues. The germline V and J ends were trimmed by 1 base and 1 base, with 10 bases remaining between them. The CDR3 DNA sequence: TGTGCCAGCAGTTACTGGGGGGAACCGAACACTGAAGCTTTCTTT. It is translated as CASSYWGEPNTEAFF.

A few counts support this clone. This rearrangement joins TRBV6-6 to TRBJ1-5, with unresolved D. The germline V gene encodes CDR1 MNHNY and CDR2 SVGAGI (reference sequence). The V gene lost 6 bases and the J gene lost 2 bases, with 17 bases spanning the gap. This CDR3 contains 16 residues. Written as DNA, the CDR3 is TGTGCCAGCAGCCCCAGCCAGTCCGCAGGCAATCAGCCCCAGCATTTT. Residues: CASSPSQSAGNQPQHF.

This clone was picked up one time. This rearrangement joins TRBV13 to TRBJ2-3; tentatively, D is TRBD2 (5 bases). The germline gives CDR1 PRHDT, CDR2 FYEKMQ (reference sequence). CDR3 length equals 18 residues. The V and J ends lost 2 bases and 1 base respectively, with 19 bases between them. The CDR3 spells CASSLSSGVGLRTDTQYF. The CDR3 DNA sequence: TGTGCCAGCAGCTTATCATCTGGGGTAGGACTCCGCACAGATACGCAGTATTTT.

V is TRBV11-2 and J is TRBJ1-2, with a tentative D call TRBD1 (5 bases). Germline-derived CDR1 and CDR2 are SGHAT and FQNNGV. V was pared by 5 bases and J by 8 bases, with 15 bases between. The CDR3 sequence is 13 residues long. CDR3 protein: CASSPLGQGGYTF. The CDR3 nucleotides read TGTGCCAGCAGCCCCCTGGGCCAGGGAGGCTACACCTTC.

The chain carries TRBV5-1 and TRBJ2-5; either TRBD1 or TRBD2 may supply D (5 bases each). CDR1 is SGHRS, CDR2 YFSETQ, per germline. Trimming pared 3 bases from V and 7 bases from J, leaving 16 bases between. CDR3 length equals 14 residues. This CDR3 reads CASSWDHPHGTQYF. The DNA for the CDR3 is TGCGCCAGCAGCTGGGACCACCCCCACGGGACCCAGTACTTC.

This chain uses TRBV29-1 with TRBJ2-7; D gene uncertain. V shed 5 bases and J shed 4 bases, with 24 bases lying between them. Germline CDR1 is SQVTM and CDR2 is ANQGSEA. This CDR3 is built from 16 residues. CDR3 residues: CSVKWHSPGNRYEQYF. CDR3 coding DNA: TGCAGCGTTAAGTGGCACAGCCCAGGAAATCGGTACGAGCAGTACTTC.

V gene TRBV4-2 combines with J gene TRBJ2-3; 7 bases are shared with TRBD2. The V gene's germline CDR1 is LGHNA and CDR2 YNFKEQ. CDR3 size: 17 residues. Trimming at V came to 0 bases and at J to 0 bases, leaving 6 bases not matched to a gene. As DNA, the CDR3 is TGTGCCAGCAGCCAAGATTGGCTAGCGGAGAGCACAGATACGCAGTATTTT. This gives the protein CASSQDWLAESTDTQYF.

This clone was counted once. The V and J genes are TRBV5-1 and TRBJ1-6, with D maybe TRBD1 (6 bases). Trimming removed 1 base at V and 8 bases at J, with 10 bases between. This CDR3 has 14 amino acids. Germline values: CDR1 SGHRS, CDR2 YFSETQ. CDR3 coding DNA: TGCGCCAGCAGCTTGCGAACAGGGTATTCACCCCTCCACTTT. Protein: CASSLRTGYSPLHF. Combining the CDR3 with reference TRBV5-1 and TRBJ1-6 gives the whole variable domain KAGVTQTPRYLIKTRGQQVTLSCSPISGHRSVSWYQQTPGQGLQFLFEYFSETQRNKGNFPGRFSGRQFSNSRSEMNVSTLELGDSALYLCASSLRTGYSPLHFGNGTRLTVT.

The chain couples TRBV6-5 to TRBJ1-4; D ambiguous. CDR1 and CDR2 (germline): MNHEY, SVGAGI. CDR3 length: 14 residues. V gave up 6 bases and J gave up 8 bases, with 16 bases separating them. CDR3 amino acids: CASSPVRQGEKLFF. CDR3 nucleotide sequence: TGTGCCAGCAGCCCCGTACGACAAGGAGAAAAACTGTTTTTT.